The 25 T cell receptor beta chains in this list originate from one sample, sequenced in a study of T-cell reconstitution after alpha-beta-depleted transplantation in children. Researchers prepared the TCRbeta library using unique molecular identifiers, the study reports. TCRdb recomputed calls from the PCR reads with MiXCR, one row per CDR3 protein. The profile covers some 120,000 distinct CDR3 sequences, with 10% appearing a single time and around 34% taken by the ten largest. Source: PBMCs, taken before TCRalphabeta/CD19-depleted stem cell transplant. The receptors originated from a boy younger than 10 with acute lymphoblastic leukemia, due to receive a stem cell transplant.

The rearrangement links TRBV20-1 to TRBJ1-1; the D is unclear. V was shortened by 7 bases and J by 11 bases, with 14 bases between the two germline ends. The germline CDR1 and CDR2 sequences are DFQATT and SNEGSKA (reference sequence). The CDR3 runs to 10 residues. The chain's CDR3 is CSVVRLEAFF. DNA for the CDR3: TGCAGTGTAGTACGCCTTGAGGCTTTCTTT.

This clonotype was found a few times. This chain connects TRBV29-1 to TRBJ2-4; 7 bases line up with TRBD2. Germline lookup yields CDR1 SQVTM and CDR2 ANQGSEA. The CDR3 extends over 11 amino acids. After removal of 4 bases from V and 8 bases from J, the junction contained 2 bases not matched to a gene. The CDR3 DNA sequence: TGCAGCGTTGTGCGGGGGTACATTCAGTACTTC. Its translation: CSVVRGYIQYF.

This clonotype appeared a few times. CDR3 DNA sequence: TGTGCCAGCTCACCCACCGGGGGCTCCTACAATGAGCAGTTCTTC. It specifies CASSPTGGSYNEQFF. This chain links TRBV18 with TRBJ2-1; a possible D gene is TRBD2 (6 bases). Trimming pared 3 bases from V and 0 bases from J, leaving 9 bases between. The germline CDR1 and CDR2 sequences are KGHSH and LQKENI. The CDR3 extends over 15 amino acids.

This clonotype came up many times. The chain has TRBV14 and TRBJ2-1; D is uncertain. The CDR3 runs to 13 residues. V lost 7 bases to trimming and J lost 3 bases, with 10 bases between them. CDR1 SGHDN and CDR2 FVKESK come from the germline V gene. This CDR3 is CASNQTHYNEQFF. For the CDR3, the DNA is TGTGCCAGCAACCAGACTCACTACAATGAGCAGTTCTTC.

This clonotype was counted between two and nine times. The V and J genes are TRBV6-4 and TRBJ2-2; 8 bases are a match to TRBD1. CDR1 is MRHNA, CDR2 SNTAGT, per germline. This CDR3 spans 16 amino acids. V trimming: 0 bases; J trimming: 5 bases; junction bases outside the gene matches: 5. In DNA form, the CDR3 reads TGTGCCAGCAGTGACTCAGGCAGGGGGCGGACCGGGGAGCTGTTTTTT. It codes for CASSDSGRGRTGELFF.

This chain links TRBV27 with TRBJ2-7; D possibly corresponds to TRBD2 (5 bases). The germline V gene encodes CDR1 MNHEY and CDR2 SMNVEV (reference sequence). The ends were cut back, 9 bases at V and 1 base at J, with 16 bases in the middle. This CDR3 comprises 14 residues. CDR3 in DNA: TGTGCCAGTGCGGCGGCGGGTGGATCCTACGAGCAGTACTTC. It translates to CASAAAGGSYEQYF.

The chain uses TRBV27 and TRBJ2-7, with a possible D match to TRBD2 (5 bases). Trimming cost V 8 bases and J 0 bases, with 14 bases left between them. CDR1 is MNHEY and CDR2 is SMNVEV in the germline V gene (reference sequence). The CDR3 is 14 amino acids. CDR3 nucleotide sequence: TGTGCCAGCGGTAGCGAGGCGGACTCCTACGAGCAGTACTTC. Encoded protein: CASGSEADSYEQYF.

The chain joins TRBV5-6 to TRBJ2-1, with no clear D. Per the germline V gene, CDR1 is SGHDT and CDR2 is YYEEEE. V shed 4 bases and J shed 12 bases, with 17 bases lying between them. There are 13 residues in the CDR3. The CDR3 loop is CASSHGPQPGQFF. The CDR3 DNA is TGTGCCAGCAGCCACGGACCACAACCGGGGCAGTTCTTC.

This clonotype was observed a handful of times. V usage is TRBV27 and J usage is TRBJ2-2, with no clear D. Between the trimmed V and J ends, which lost 0 bases and 7 bases, there was a span of 9 bases. The length of the CDR3 is 14 residues. Germline CDR1 MNHEY, CDR2 SMNVEV (reference sequence). The DNA of the CDR3 is TGTGCCAGCAGTTTATCAACTGTCGTCGGGGAGCTGTTTTTT. This sequence encodes CASSLSTVVGELFF.

In this sample, this clonotype turned up a few times. The rearrangement uses TRBV5-1 and TRBJ1-1; 7 bases line up with TRBD1. The CDR3 is made up of 12 amino acids. The germline V gene encodes CDR1 SGHRS and CDR2 YFSETQ. The junction had 3 bases not matched to a gene; V was cut back by 4 bases and J by 6 bases. CDR3 nucleotides: TGCGCCAGCAGCCAAGGGACAGCTGAAGCTTTCTTT. It specifies CASSQGTAEAFF.

This chain joins TRBV12-3 or TRBV12-4 and TRBJ1-5; TRBD1 matches at 8 bases. The CDR3 contains 16 residues. The V and J ends lost 6 bases and 1 base, in that order; junction bases with no gene match: 8. The CDR3 region has the DNA TGTGCCAGCAGCCTCCAGGGGGCTCGGAGCAATCAGCCCCAGCATTTT. Amino acid sequence: CASSLQGARSNQPQHF.

Ten or more counts support this clonotype. This chain connects TRBV20-1 to TRBJ2-3; 7 positions agree with TRBD1. Per germline, CDR1 DFQATT and CDR2 SNEGSKA (reference sequence). This CDR3 is built from 14 residues. V gave up 6 bases and J gave up 4 bases; unmatched junction bases: 10. The CDR3 DNA reads as TGCAGTGCGGAATGGACAGGCCTGGCAGATACGCAGTATTTT. This encodes CSAEWTGLADTQYF.

The chain joins TRBV6-1 to TRBJ2-7; D is unresolved. With 6 bases removed from V and 2 bases from J, the gap between germline ends came to 14 bases. Germline CDR1 reads MNHNS; CDR2 reads SASEGT. This CDR3 contains 14 residues. DNA for the CDR3: TGTGCCAGCAGGGTAATCAAAGGTACCTACGAGCAGTACTTC. This codes for CASRVIKGTYEQYF.

This sequence joins TRBV10-3 and TRBJ1-3; D perhaps matches TRBD1 (5 bases). Germline V lookup: CDR1 ENHRY, CDR2 SYGVKD. CDR3 size: 14 residues. The ends were cut back, 10 bases at V and 0 bases at J, with 13 bases in the middle. The CDR3 region is CATGGVSSGNTIYF. CDR3 DNA: TGTGCCACCGGAGGGGTGTCCTCTGGAAACACCATATATTTT.

V gene TRBV24-1 combines with J gene TRBJ2-3, with a possible D match to TRBD1 (6 bases). This CDR3 comprises 14 residues. V was trimmed by 1 base and J by 6 bases, leaving 10 bases between them. The germline V gene encodes CDR1 KGHDR and CDR2 SFDVKD. Here the CDR3 DNA reads TGTGCCACCAGTGATTTTGGGACATTCGATACGCAGTATTTT. As protein: CATSDFGTFDTQYF.

The chain carries TRBV5-1 and TRBJ1-4, with 7 positions matching TRBD1. The CDR3 length is 16 residues. V was clipped by 4 bases and J by 7 bases; unmatched bases: 13. Germline CDR1 is SGHRS and CDR2 is YFSETQ. The CDR3 nucleotides read TGCGCCAGCAGCCCCACCCTTCTTCAGGGGGGTGAAAAACTGTTTTTT. Amino acids: CASSPTLLQGGEKLFF. Full variable domain (outside the CDR3, taken from reference TRBV5-1 and TRBJ1-4): KAGVTQTPRYLIKTRGQQVTLSCSPISGHRSVSWYQQTPGQGLQFLFEYFSETQRNKGNFPGRFSGRQFSNSRSEMNVSTLELGDSALYLCASSPTLLQGGEKLFFGSGTQLSVL.

The table lists this clonotype with many counts. The gene calls are TRBV12-3 or TRBV12-4 and TRBJ2-3; D unclear. Trimming cost V 6 bases and J 0 bases, with 22 bases left between them. CDR3 size: 18 residues. In DNA form, the CDR3 reads TGTGCCAGCAGATCCGAGAAGGTTGTACAGTCTAGCACAGATACGCAGTATTTT. Encoded protein: CASRSEKVVQSSTDTQYF.

This clonotype was recorded many times. The V gene is TRBV6-5, the J gene TRBJ2-7; D call uncertain. The germline V gene encodes CDR1 MNHEY and CDR2 SVGAGI. The V end was cut by 2 bases, the J end by 2 bases, with 7 bases between. The CDR3 is 13 residues long. The DNA of the CDR3 is TGTGCCAGCAGTTACGGTCCGGCCTACGAGCAGTACTTC. Its translation is CASSYGPAYEQYF.

This clonotype has ten or more counts. The V call is TRBV6-5, the J call TRBJ2-7; 8 nucleotides align to TRBD2. V trimming: 6 bases; J trimming: 3 bases; junction bases outside the gene matches: 7. The CDR3 is made up of 14 amino acids. Germline V gene lookup returns CDR1 MNHEY and CDR2 SVGAGI. CDR3 nucleotides: TGTGCCAGCAGCTGGGCGGGGGGCGGCTACGAGCAGTACTTC. This translates into CASSWAGGGYEQYF.

J is TRBJ2-3 and V is TRBV11-2; the D gene is possibly TRBD2 (7 bases). The germline V gene has CDR1 SGHAT and CDR2 FQNNGV. Trimming cost V 4 bases and J 5 bases, with 13 bases left between them. The CDR3 runs to 14 residues. The CDR3 nucleotides are TGTGCCAGCAGCTCCAGTAGGGGGGGAGATACGCAGTATTTT. Translated, it gives CASSSSRGGDTQYF. Full variable domain (rest looked up from reference TRBV11-2 and TRBJ2-3): EAGVAQSPRYKIIEKRQSVAFWCNPISGHATLYWYQQILGQGPKLLIQFQNNGVVDDSQLPKDRFSAERLKGVDSTLKIQPAKLEDSAVYLCASSSSRGGDTQYFGPGTRLTVL.

This clonotype turned up a few times. This chain links TRBV24-1 with TRBJ2-7; the D is unclear. Germline-derived CDR1 and CDR2 are KGHDR and SFDVKD. V lost 2 bases and J 3 bases, leaving 16 bases between the germline ends. There are 16 residues in the CDR3. CDR3 in DNA: TGTGCCACCAGTGATTGTAGTGTGACACCAGGCTACGAGCAGTACTTC. Its protein product is CATSDCSVTPGYEQYF.

The sample holds many counts of this clonotype. The chain is built from TRBV10-3 and TRBJ2-3; possibly TRBD2 for D (5 bases). Trimming stripped 7 bases from V and 0 bases from J, with 11 bases between. Germline loops: CDR1 ENHRY, CDR2 SYGVKD. The CDR3 contains 14 residues. CDR3 residues: CAIKREGSTDTQYF. The CDR3 bases are TGTGCCATCAAGCGAGAGGGTAGCACAGATACGCAGTATTTT.

J is TRBJ2-5 and V is TRBV6-5; TRBD1 might be the D (5 bases). Per germline, CDR1 MNHEY and CDR2 SVGAGI. The CDR3 length is 16 residues. Trimming took off 0 bases at V and 2 bases at J, with 13 bases between the two ends. CDR3 in amino acids: CASSYSLGSGQETQYF. CDR3 DNA: TGTGCCAGCAGTTACTCTTTGGGGTCAGGGCAAGAGACCCAGTACTTC.

The gene calls are TRBV20-1 and TRBJ2-1; TRBD2 aligns across 8 bases. CDR1 is DFQATT and CDR2 is SNEGSKA in the germline V gene (reference sequence). The CDR3 loop spans 13 amino acids. V was clipped by 3 bases and J by 7 bases; unmatched bases: 5. CDR3 DNA: TGCAGTGCTAGCGGGGGGGCCTCGAATGAGCAGTTCTTC. Residues: CSASGGASNEQFF.

V is TRBV20-1 and J is TRBJ2-1; D remains ambiguous. CDR1 and CDR2 (germline): DFQATT, SNEGSKA (reference sequence). V gave up 2 bases and J gave up 3 bases, with 2 bases separating them. The CDR3 is 11 amino acids. The CDR3 is CSARHYNEQFF. CDR3 DNA sequence: TGCAGTGCTAGACACTACAATGAGCAGTTCTTC.